These 21 T cell receptor beta chains were sequenced from one sample in a study of beta chain features in type 1 diabetes. Every isolated RNA sample was fully reverse transcribed, so sequencing captured expressed TCRB transcripts. Assay used: immunoSEQ multiplex PCR; TCRdb lists only in-frame clones, some missing. The sample yields 330,000 or so clones, 12% to 15% seen once. The sequencing sample was made of central memory CD4+ T cells from blood. These receptors were obtained from a man aged 30 to 39 in good health.

V usage is TRBV27 and J usage is TRBJ2-1; either TRBD1 or TRBD2 may supply D (6 bases each). CDR3 length: 15 amino acids. The germline CDR1 and CDR2 sequences are MNHEY and SMNVEV (reference sequence). With 6 bases removed from V and 7 bases from J, the gap between germline ends came to 19 bases. CDR3 sequence (DNA): TGTGCCAGCAGGGGGGCCCGGGGGCCCGTGAATGAGCAGTTCTTC. It translates to CASRGARGPVNEQFF.

The table lists this clone with a few counts. The CDR3: CASSSRLAGVYQETQYF. The CDR3 region has the DNA TGTGCCAGCAGCTCGAGACTAGCGGGGGTATACCAAGAGACCCAGTACTTC. The V call is TRBV7-6, the J call TRBJ2-5, with 12 bases aligning to TRBD2. The CDR3 contains 17 residues. V lost 4 bases to trimming and J lost 0 bases; unmatched junction nucleotides: 6. The germline V gene has CDR1 SGHVS and CDR2 FNYEAQ.

This clone was found a few times. The V gene is TRBV5-4, the J gene TRBJ1-3; D is ambiguous. The ends were cut back, 5 bases at V and 0 bases at J, with 12 bases in the middle. The germline V gene has CDR1 SGHNT and CDR2 YYREEE (reference sequence). This CDR3 region has 15 residues. The CDR3 region has the DNA TGTGCCAGCAGTTCGGTTCCATACTCTGGAAACACCATATATTTT. Translating gives CASSSVPYSGNTIYF.

V gene TRBV5-1 combines with J gene TRBJ1-3; maybe TRBD1 (5 bases). Germline loops: CDR1 SGHRS, CDR2 YFSETQ. This CDR3 has 16 residues. V lost 0 bases and J 1 base, leaving 11 bases between the germline ends. The CDR3 region has the DNA TGCGCCAGCAGCTTGGGGCCGCAGGGATCTGGAAACACCATATATTTT. As protein: CASSLGPQGSGNTIYF.

This clone was found a few times. The J gene is TRBJ1-2, the V gene TRBV29-1, with TRBD1 as a possible D gene (6 bases). Trimming cost V 1 base and J 7 bases, with 16 bases left between them. The CDR3 length is 14 residues. Germline lookup yields CDR1 SQVTM and CDR2 ANQGSEA. The CDR3 reads CSVEGINTGLGYTF. Here the CDR3 DNA reads TGCAGCGTTGAAGGGATCAATACAGGGCTTGGCTACACCTTC.

This clone has a handful of counts. The chain links TRBV7-2 to TRBJ1-1, with D perhaps matching TRBD1 (6 bases). Trimming pared 7 bases from V and 9 bases from J, leaving 15 bases between. This CDR3 has 12 amino acids. Germline CDR1 reads SGHTA; CDR2 reads FQGNSA. The CDR3 reads CASIHRDRQAFF. CDR3 bases: TGTGCCAGCATCCACAGGGACCGGCAAGCTTTCTTT.

The table lists this clone with a few counts. Possible read error: a much larger clone is one base away. The genes are TRBV11-2 and TRBJ1-5; unclear D gene. V lost 1 base and J 4 bases, leaving 2 bases between the germline ends. CDR1 and CDR2 (germline): SGHAT, FQNNGV. The CDR3 is 12 amino acids. CDR3 protein: CASSLGNQPQHF. CDR3 bases: TGTGCCAGCAGCTTAGGGAATCAGCCCCAGCATTTT.

The J gene is TRBJ1-2, the V gene TRBV4-3; TRBD1 aligns across 9 bases. Looked up from germline, CDR1 is LGHNA and CDR2 is YSLEER. This CDR3 is 15 amino acids long. Trimming at V came to 5 bases and at J to 7 bases, leaving 11 bases not matched to a gene. In nucleotides, the CDR3 is TGCGCCAGCAGCAGGAGGACAGGGGTTGGAAGTGGCTACACCTTC. This gives the protein CASSRRTGVGSGYTF.

The chain combines TRBV5-1 with TRBJ2-2, with D perhaps assigned TRBD1 or TRBD2 (5 bases each). Germline V gene lookup returns CDR1 SGHRS and CDR2 YFSETQ. The CDR3 runs 13 residues. The germline V and J ends were trimmed by 5 bases and 4 bases, with 9 bases remaining between them. CDR3 region: CASSGGVTGELFF. In nucleotides, the CDR3 is TGCGCCAGCAGTGGGGGAGTCACCGGGGAGCTGTTTTTT.

V gene TRBV11-2 combines with J gene TRBJ2-3; 7 bases align to TRBD2. Germline assignment: CDR1 SGHAT and CDR2 FQNNGV. The CDR3 totals 15 residues. J gave up 2 bases and V 3 bases, and 5 bases lay outside the gene matches. CDR3 sequence: CASSLRLATTDTQYF. The CDR3 DNA is TGTGCCAGCAGCTTGAGACTAGCTACCACAGATACGCAGTATTTT.

This clone was detected many times. The rearrangement links TRBV7-2 to TRBJ1-1; D remains unclear. Trimming pared 5 bases from V and 8 bases from J, leaving 9 bases between. The CDR3 covers 11 residues. Germline V gene lookup returns CDR1 SGHTA and CDR2 FQGNSA. The CDR3 sequence: CASSAFREAFF. In DNA form, the CDR3 reads TGTGCCAGCAGCGCCTTTAGGGAAGCTTTCTTT.

This clone was found a few times. The V and J genes are TRBV5-4 and TRBJ2-1, with D tentatively TRBD2 (5 bases). V lost 5 bases, J lost 13 bases, and 16 bases lay in between. The CDR3 length is 12 residues. The germline V gene has CDR1 SGHNT and CDR2 YYREEE (reference sequence). The DNA of the CDR3 is TGTGCCAGCAGAACCCCAGGCGGGCGTCAGTTCTTC. Translation gives CASRTPGGRQFF.

The DNA of the CDR3 is TGTGCCAGCTCACAGCAGGGGGACTATGGCTACACCTTC. Protein: CASSQQGDYGYTF. The chain combines TRBV5-4 with TRBJ1-2, with 7 bases aligning to TRBD1. This CDR3 contains 13 residues. V gave up 7 bases and J gave up 3 bases; unmatched junction bases: 6. CDR1 and CDR2 (germline): SGHNT, YYREEE (reference sequence).

CDR3: CASSLAKGGPGETQYF. For the CDR3, the DNA is TGTGCCAGCAGCTTAGCCAAGGGGGGGCCCGGGGAGACCCAGTACTTC. The chain has TRBV7-6 and TRBJ2-5; the D gene is possibly TRBD2 (7 bases). The CDR3 has 16 residues. CDR1 and CDR2 (germline): SGHVS, FNYEAQ. The V end was cut by 0 bases, the J end by 5 bases, with 16 bases between.

There are many counts of this clone. This rearrangement joins TRBV10-3 to TRBJ1-2; a weak D match, TRBD1 (5 bases). The ends were cut back, 8 bases at V and 5 bases at J, with 9 bases in the middle. Germline V gives CDR1 ENHRY, CDR2 SYGVKD. The CDR3 length is 11 residues. The CDR3 reads CAIGGVYGYTF. In nucleotides, the CDR3 is TGTGCCATCGGGGGGGTTTATGGCTACACCTTC.

This chain connects TRBV7-2 to TRBJ1-2; 9 nucleotides align to TRBD1. Looked up from germline, CDR1 is SGHTA and CDR2 is FQGNSA. The CDR3 loop spans 15 amino acids. Losses at the gene ends were 5 bases for V and 7 bases for J; bases not matched to a gene: 11. This CDR3 reads CASSPGGDRVLGYTF. In DNA, the CDR3 is TGTGCCAGCAGCCCAGGCGGGGACAGGGTACTTGGCTACACCTTC.

This clone showed up many times. The genes are TRBV18 and TRBJ2-1; D may correspond to TRBD1 or TRBD2 (6 bases each). In germline, CDR1 is KGHSH, CDR2 LQKENI. The CDR3 has 16 residues. V lost 2 bases to trimming and J lost 6 bases, with 17 bases between them. The CDR3 coding sequence is TGTGCCAGCTCACCAAAGCCGGGGGCTGGAGCCAATGAGCAGTTCTTC. Its protein product is CASSPKPGAGANEQFF.

This chain joins TRBV6-5 and TRBJ2-3; TRBD2 matches at 8 bases. The junction had 10 bases not matched to a gene; V was cut back by 8 bases and J by 3 bases. The length of the CDR3 is 15 residues. CDR1 is MNHEY and CDR2 is SVGAGI in the germline V gene. DNA of the CDR3: TGTGCCAGCTCTCCATCGCGGGGGGTAACAGATACGCAGTATTTT. Translating gives CASSPSRGVTDTQYF.

This clone was seen a few times. Mismatch with germline at one junction end may stem from a read error. The genes are TRBV7-7 and TRBJ2-2, with D hard to call. Germline V lookup: CDR1 SSHAT, CDR2 FNYEAQ (reference sequence). This CDR3 region has 14 residues. The DNA for the CDR3 is TGTGCTAGCAGCCTCTCGCAGAGCTCCGGGGAGCTGTTTTTT. Its translation: CASSLSQSSGELFF.

V is TRBV7-2 and J is TRBJ2-7; D gene ambiguous. Germline loops: CDR1 SGHTA, CDR2 FQGNSA. CDR3 length equals 14 residues. V gave up 2 bases and J gave up 0 bases, with 8 bases separating them. The CDR3 here is CASSLNQVSYEQYF. In DNA form, the CDR3 reads TGTGCCAGCAGCTTAAATCAGGTCTCCTACGAGCAGTACTTC.

This clone has a handful of counts. Other DNA sequences in the same sample also yield this CDR3. The chain is built from TRBV6-6 and TRBJ2-7; D not resolved. Trimming pared 2 bases from V and 6 bases from J, leaving 8 bases between. The CDR3 length is 12 residues. Germline CDR1 MNHNY, CDR2 SVGAGI (reference sequence). CDR3: CASSYGGPEQYV. DNA for the CDR3: TGTGCCAGCAGTTACGGTGGCCCCGAGCAGTACGTC.